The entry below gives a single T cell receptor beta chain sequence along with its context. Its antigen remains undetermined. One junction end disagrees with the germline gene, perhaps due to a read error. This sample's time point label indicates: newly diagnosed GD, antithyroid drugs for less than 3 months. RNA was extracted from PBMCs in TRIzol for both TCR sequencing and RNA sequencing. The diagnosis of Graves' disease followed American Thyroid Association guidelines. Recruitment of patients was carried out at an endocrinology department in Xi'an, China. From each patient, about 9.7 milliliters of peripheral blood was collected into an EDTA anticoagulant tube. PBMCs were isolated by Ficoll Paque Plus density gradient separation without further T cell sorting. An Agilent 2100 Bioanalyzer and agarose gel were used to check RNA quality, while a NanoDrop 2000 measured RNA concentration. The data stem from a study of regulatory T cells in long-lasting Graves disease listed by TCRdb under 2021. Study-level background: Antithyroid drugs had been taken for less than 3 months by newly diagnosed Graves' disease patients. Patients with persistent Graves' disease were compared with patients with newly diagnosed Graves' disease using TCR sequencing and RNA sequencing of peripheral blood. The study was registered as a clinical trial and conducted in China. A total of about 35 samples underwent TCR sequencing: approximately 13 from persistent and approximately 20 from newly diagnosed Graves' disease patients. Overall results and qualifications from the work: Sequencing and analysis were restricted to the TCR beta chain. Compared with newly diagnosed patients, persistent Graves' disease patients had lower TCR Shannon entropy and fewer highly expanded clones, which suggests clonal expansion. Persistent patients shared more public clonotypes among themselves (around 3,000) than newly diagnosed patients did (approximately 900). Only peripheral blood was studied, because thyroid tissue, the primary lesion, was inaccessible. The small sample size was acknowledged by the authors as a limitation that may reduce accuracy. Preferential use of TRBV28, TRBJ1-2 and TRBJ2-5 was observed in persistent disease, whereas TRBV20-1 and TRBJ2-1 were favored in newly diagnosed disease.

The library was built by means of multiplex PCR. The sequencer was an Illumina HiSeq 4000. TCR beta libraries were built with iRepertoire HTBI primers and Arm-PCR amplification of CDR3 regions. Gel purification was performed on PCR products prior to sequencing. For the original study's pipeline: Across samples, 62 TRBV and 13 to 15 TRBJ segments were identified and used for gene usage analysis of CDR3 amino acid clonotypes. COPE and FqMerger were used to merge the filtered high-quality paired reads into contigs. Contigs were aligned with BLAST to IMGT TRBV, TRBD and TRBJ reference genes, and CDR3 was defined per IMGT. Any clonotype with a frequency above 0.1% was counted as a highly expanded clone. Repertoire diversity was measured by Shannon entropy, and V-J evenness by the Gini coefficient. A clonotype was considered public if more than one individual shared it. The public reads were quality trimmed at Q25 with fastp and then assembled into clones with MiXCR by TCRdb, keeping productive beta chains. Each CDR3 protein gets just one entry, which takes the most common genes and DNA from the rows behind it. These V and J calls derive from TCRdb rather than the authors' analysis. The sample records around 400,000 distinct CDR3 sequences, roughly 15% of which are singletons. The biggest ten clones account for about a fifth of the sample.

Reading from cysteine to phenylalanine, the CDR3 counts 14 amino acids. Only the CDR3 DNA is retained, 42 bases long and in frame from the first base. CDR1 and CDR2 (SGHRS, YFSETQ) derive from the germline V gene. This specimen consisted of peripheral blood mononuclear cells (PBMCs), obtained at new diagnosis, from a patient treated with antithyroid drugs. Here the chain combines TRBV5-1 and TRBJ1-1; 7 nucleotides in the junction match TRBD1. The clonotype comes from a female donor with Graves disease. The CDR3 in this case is CASTLGQTNTEALF. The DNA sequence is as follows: TGCGCCAGCACCCTGGGACAGACGAACACTGAAGCTCTCTTT.